A single sample is the source of the 14 T cell receptor beta chains below, sequenced in a study of T cell changes during pregnancy in multiple sclerosis. Profiled with immunoSEQ multiplex PCR; TCRdb holds only in-frame clones, not every one. The top ten clones hold roughly 0.53% of a sample with tens of thousands of clones, less than 90% of them seen once. The source material was CD4+ T cells from peripheral blood mononuclear cells, sampled in the first trimester of pregnancy. The receptors come from a female donor with multiple sclerosis, enrolled in a pregnancy study.

This chain uses TRBV27 with TRBJ1-1; D is undetermined. V was trimmed by 3 bases and J by 1 base, leaving 12 bases between them. Per the germline V gene, CDR1 is MNHEY and CDR2 is SMNVEV (reference sequence). The CDR3 runs 15 residues. CDR3 sequence (DNA): TGTGCCAGCAGTTTGAAACGGGGAACGAACACTGAAGCTTTCTTT. Translation gives CASSLKRGTNTEAFF.

This chain connects TRBV6-1 to TRBJ1-2; D is unresolved. The germline V and J ends were trimmed by 0 bases and 0 bases, with 11 bases remaining between them. The CDR3 has 16 amino acids. The V gene's germline CDR1 is MNHNS and CDR2 SASEGT. The CDR3 reads CASSEAGKASNYGYTF. The CDR3 DNA follows: TGTGCCAGCAGTGAAGCCGGTAAAGCATCTAACTATGGCTACACCTTC.

V usage is TRBV2 and J usage is TRBJ2-1, with 9 positions matching TRBD2. The CDR3 runs to 16 residues. Germline values: CDR1 SNHLY, CDR2 FYNNEI. The ends lost 3 bases at V and 1 base at J; junction bases unmatched: 4. CDR3 protein: CASSDSGSRSYNEQFF. CDR3 coding DNA: TGTGCCAGCAGTGATAGCGGGAGTAGGTCCTACAATGAGCAGTTCTTC.

The V gene is TRBV19, the J gene TRBJ2-3; TRBD2 is a possible D gene (6 bases). CDR3 length: 15 residues. V was clipped by 4 bases and J by 2 bases, with 13 bases between them. The germline V gene encodes CDR1 LNHDA and CDR2 SQIVND (reference sequence). The CDR3 spells CASSTLGTSTDTQYF. CDR3 bases: TGTGCCAGTAGTACCCTGGGGACTTCCACAGATACGCAGTATTTT. Full variable domain (remainder filled in from reference TRBV19 and TRBJ2-3): DGGITQSPKYLFRKEGQNVTLSCEQNLNHDAMYWYRQDPGQGLRLIYYSQIVNDFQKGDIAEGYSVSREKKESFPLTVTSAQKNPTAFYLCASSTLGTSTDTQYFGPGTRLTVL.

This clone was counted only a few times. The V call is TRBV5-1, the J call TRBJ2-7; a weak D match, TRBD1 (5 bases). The length of the CDR3 is 14 residues. The germline V gene has CDR1 SGHRS and CDR2 YFSETQ. Trimming shortened V by 7 bases and J by 0 bases, and 14 bases separated the two germline ends. The CDR3 DNA reads TGCGCCAGCCGATTTGACAGCGACTCCTACGAGCAGTACTTC. Encoded protein: CASRFDSDSYEQYF.

DNA of the CDR3: TGCAGTGGAGGGGGTCGCTACGAGCAGTACTTC. Protein product: CSGGGRYEQYF. The rearrangement joins TRBV20-1 to TRBJ2-7; the D gene is possibly TRBD1 (6 bases). V lost 7 bases and J 3 bases, leaving 10 bases between the germline ends. The germline gives CDR1 DFQATT, CDR2 SNEGSKA (reference sequence). The CDR3 is 11 amino acids.

The V and J genes are TRBV7-9 and TRBJ2-5; TRBD2 agrees at 8 bases. The CDR3 is made up of 15 amino acids. Germline V gene data show CDR1 as SEHNR and CDR2 as FQNEAQ (reference sequence). J was trimmed by 5 bases and V by 5 bases; bases with no gene match: 10. Here the CDR3 DNA reads TGTGCCAGCAGCCCCAGCGGGGGAGTCTGGGAGACCCAGTACTTC. This encodes CASSPSGGVWETQYF.

The chain has TRBV6-5 and TRBJ2-7; the match to TRBD2 covers 7 bases. Germline loops: CDR1 MNHEY, CDR2 SVGAGI. V dropped 5 bases and J dropped 0; count of bases not matched to a gene: 7. The CDR3 is 15 amino acids. The CDR3 nucleotides are TGTGCCAGCAGTGTGCTGGGGGGGTTCTCCTACGAGCAGTACTTC. It is translated as CASSVLGGFSYEQYF.

V is TRBV11-2 and J is TRBJ1-2; a possible D gene is TRBD1 (6 bases). Germline V gene data show CDR1 as SGHAT and CDR2 as FQNNGV. Deletions cut 5 bases from V and 7 bases from J, with 14 bases between. CDR3 length: 13 residues. CDR3 sequence reads: CASSQKPRGGYTF. DNA of the CDR3: TGTGCCAGCAGCCAAAAACCCAGGGGTGGCTACACCTTC.

V gene TRBV11-1 combines with J gene TRBJ2-7; 10 positions match TRBD1. Germline V gene sequence: CDR1 SGHAT, CDR2 FQDESV (reference sequence). CDR3 length: 14 residues. Losses at the gene ends were 6 bases for V and 6 bases for J; bases not matched to a gene: 8. CDR3 protein: CASRPTGTGAEQYF. CDR3 in DNA: TGTGCCAGCAGGCCTACCGGGACAGGGGCCGAGCAGTACTTC. The variable domain in full, completed from reference TRBV11-1 and TRBJ2-7, reads EAEVAQSPRYKITEKSQAVAFWCDPISGHATLYWYRQILGQGPELLVQFQDESVVDDSQLPKDRFSAERLKGVDSTLKIQPAELGDSAMYLCASRPTGTGAEQYFGPGTRLTVT.

The chain links TRBV12-5 to TRBJ1-1, with D possibly TRBD1 on 5 matching bases. This CDR3 is 16 amino acids long. The V and J ends lost 0 bases and 4 bases respectively, with 15 bases between them. The germline V gene encodes CDR1 LGHNT and CDR2 FRNRAP. CDR3 sequence: CASGLVLRGGGTEAFF. CDR3 DNA sequence: TGTGCTAGTGGTTTGGTACTACGGGGCGGGGGCACTGAAGCTTTCTTT.

Concerning this clone itself: Additional DNA sequences in this sample encode the identical CDR3. The J gene is TRBJ1-5, the V gene TRBV28; 8 nucleotides line up with TRBD1. Germline values: CDR1 MDHEN, CDR2 SYDVKM. The CDR3 consists of 13 residues. Trimming at V came to 6 bases and at J to 4 bases, leaving 2 bases not matched to a gene. The CDR3 region has the DNA TGTGCCAGCAGGGACAGGGATAATCAGCCCCAGCATTTT. As protein: CASRDRDNQPQHF.

This chain links TRBV29-1 with TRBJ2-2; a possible D gene is TRBD1 (6 bases). V lost 3 bases to trimming and J lost 4 bases, with 12 bases between them. The germline V gene encodes CDR1 SQVTM and CDR2 ANQGSEA. The CDR3 has 14 amino acids. The CDR3 loop reads CSVDGPGVTGELFF. As DNA, the CDR3 is TGCAGCGTTGATGGTCCAGGGGTCACCGGGGAGCTGTTTTTT.

This chain's CDR3 is CASSQDESGLSPYEQYF. The CDR3 DNA sequence: TGTGCCAGCAGCCAAGATGAGTCTGGACTATCCCCCTACGAGCAGTACTTC. V usage is TRBV4-2 and J usage is TRBJ2-7; perhaps TRBD2 as D (6 bases). Per germline, CDR1 LGHNA and CDR2 YNFKEQ. CDR3 length: 17 residues. V lost 0 bases, J lost 2 bases, and 17 bases lay in between.